The 27 T cell receptor beta chains below come from one sample, sequenced in a study of cytomegalovirus exposure and HLA in healthy donors. The PCR had 60 Vbeta and 13 Jbeta primers. Data came from immunoSEQ multiplex PCR; TCRdb stores just in-frame clones and leaves some out. The sample lists about 130,000 clones, 6.5% to 9.5% seen once, with 4.5% to 7% in the top ten. Material for sequencing was PBMCs. The receptors derive from a man in his forties in good health and CMV-seronegative.

Only a few counts were recorded for this clone. The genes are TRBV4-2 and TRBJ2-2, with D possibly being TRBD1 (5 bases). V lost 1 base and J lost 1, with 13 bases in between. Per germline, CDR1 LGHNA and CDR2 YNFKEQ. The CDR3 has 17 residues. The chain's CDR3 is CASSQGVGRENTGELFF. Here the CDR3 DNA reads TGTGCCAGCAGCCAAGGAGTTGGCAGGGAGAACACCGGGGAGCTGTTTTTT.

The chain uses TRBV4-2 and TRBJ1-1; TRBD1 agrees at 10 bases. V trimming: 2 bases; J trimming: 10 bases; junction bases outside the gene matches: 16. Looked up from germline, CDR1 is LGHNA and CDR2 is YNFKEQ. This CDR3 contains 17 residues. The CDR3 DNA follows: TGTGCCAGCAGCCAACTCACCGGGACAGGGGTAGGTGGTGCAGCTTTCTTT. It encodes CASSQLTGTGVGGAAFF.

The J gene is TRBJ2-3, the V gene TRBV7-8; 8 bases line up with TRBD2. The CDR3 is made up of 15 amino acids. Germline V gene lookup returns CDR1 SGHVS and CDR2 FQNEAQ. V was clipped by 3 bases and J by 5 bases; unmatched bases: 7. The CDR3 spells CASSFIAGGIDTQYF. For the CDR3, the DNA is TGTGCCAGCAGCTTTATTGCGGGGGGTATAGATACGCAGTATTTT.

The CDR3 protein is CAISGRTGRDYGYTF. The CDR3 DNA follows: TGTGCCATCAGTGGGAGGACAGGGAGAGACTATGGCTACACCTTC. The chain joins TRBV10-3 to TRBJ1-2; 8 bases match TRBD1. Germline CDR1 and CDR2: ENHRY and SYGVKD. The ends lost 4 bases at V and 3 bases at J; junction bases unmatched: 7. This CDR3 region has 15 residues.

The rearrangement links TRBV4-2 to TRBJ1-3, with 10 bases matching TRBD1. Trimming took 5 bases from V and 4 from J; bases not matched to a gene: 5. The CDR3 extends over 15 amino acids. Germline lookup yields CDR1 LGHNA and CDR2 YNFKEQ. DNA for the CDR3: TGTGCCAGCAGCGTGGACAGGGGGTCGGGAAACACCATATATTTT. The encoded protein is CASSVDRGSGNTIYF.

This clone was observed a few times. The CDR3, as DNA: TGTGCCAGCAGCGTAGAAGGGGGCGCCGGCACTGAAGCTTTCTTT. Translation gives CASSVEGGAGTEAFF. The chain couples TRBV9 to TRBJ1-1, with TRBD1 matching 7 bases. J was trimmed by 4 bases and V by 0 bases; bases with no gene match: 6. Looked up from germline, CDR1 is SGDLS and CDR2 is YYNGEE. The CDR3 is 15 amino acids. The full variable domain, in which reference TRBV9 and TRBJ1-1 provide the parts outside the CDR3, is DSGVTQTPKHLITATGQRVTLRCSPRSGDLSVYWYQQSLDQGLQFLIQYYNGEERAKGNILERFSAQQFPDLHSELNLSSLELGDSALYFCASSVEGGAGTEAFFGQGTRLTVV.

This clone turned up a few times. CDR3 nucleotide sequence: TGTGCCAGCTCACCACCGCAGGGGCTAGAGACCCAGTACTTC. Protein product: CASSPPQGLETQYF. V is TRBV18 and J is TRBJ2-5; perhaps TRBD1 as D (6 bases). Deletions cut 0 bases from V and 4 bases from J, with 9 bases between. Germline V gene lookup returns CDR1 KGHSH and CDR2 LQKENI. This CDR3 is built from 14 residues.

This clone was counted a single time. The J gene is TRBJ1-5, the V gene TRBV19; D unclear. Germline CDR1 LNHDA, CDR2 SQIVND (reference sequence). This CDR3 is built from 15 residues. Trimming took off 3 bases at V and 2 bases at J, with 11 bases between the two ends. CDR3 region: CASSIGPEGNQPQHF. The CDR3 DNA reads as TGTGCCAGTAGTATTGGCCCCGAGGGCAATCAGCCCCAGCATTTT.

There are a few counts of this clone. V and J are TRBV5-6 and TRBJ2-5; 7 positions agree with TRBD1. The CDR3 extends over 14 amino acids. Germline V gene sequence: CDR1 SGHDT, CDR2 YYEEEE. V was clipped by 0 bases and J by 11 bases; unmatched bases: 10. The CDR3 DNA reads TGTGCCAGCAGCTTGGTAAGGGGGCAGAGGGAGCAGTACTTC. Translated: CASSLVRGQREQYF. The variable domain in full, with the rest retrieved from reference TRBV5-6 and TRBJ2-5, is DAGVTQSPTHLIKTRGQQVTLRCSPKSGHDTVSWYQQALGQGPQFIFQYYEEEERQRGNFPDRFSGHQFPNYSSELNVNALLLGDSALYLCASSLVRGQREQYFGPGTRLLVL.

This chain uses TRBV13 with TRBJ1-1; D uncertain. The V and J ends lost 5 bases and 5 bases respectively, with 18 bases between them. This CDR3 comprises 15 residues. The germline gives CDR1 PRHDT, CDR2 FYEKMQ (reference sequence). CDR3 region: CASSLPGRGGTEAFF. DNA for the CDR3: TGTGCCAGCAGCCTCCCTGGCCGAGGAGGGACTGAAGCTTTCTTT.

This clone has more than one count but fewer than ten. The chain has TRBV5-6 and TRBJ2-5; 16 bases are a match to TRBD2. The J call may be wrong; the DNA end is better matched by TRBJ2-7. This CDR3 is 17 amino acids long. Germline V gene sequence: CDR1 SGHDT, CDR2 YYEEEE. The CDR3, as DNA: TGTGCCAGCAGCTTGGAAGGGACTAGCGGGGGGGTCTACGAGCAGTACTTC. Amino acid sequence: CASSLEGTSGGVYEQYF.

This rearrangement joins TRBV19 to TRBJ1-5; D may be TRBD1 (5 bases). V lost 4 bases and J 6 bases, leaving 13 bases between the germline ends. Germline CDR1 reads LNHDA; CDR2 reads SQIVND (reference sequence). This CDR3 contains 14 residues. The CDR3 DNA sequence: TGTGCCAGTAGTAGACCAGGGTGGAGTCAGCCCCAGCATTTT. Residues: CASSRPGWSQPQHF.

There are a few counts of this clone. The chain carries TRBV10-2 and TRBJ2-7; the D gene is possibly TRBD2 (6 bases). This CDR3 is 17 amino acids long. V was clipped by 0 bases and J by 2 bases, with 17 bases between them. The germline gives CDR1 WSHSY, CDR2 SAAADI. This chain's CDR3 is CASSESSWGVIPYEQYF. CDR3 in DNA: TGCGCCAGCAGTGAGTCCTCGTGGGGGGTTATCCCCTACGAGCAGTACTTC.

The CDR3 DNA reads as TGTGCCAGCAGCTTAGGAGCGGGGGGCGGCACAGATACGCAGTATTTT. Translating it yields CASSLGAGGGTDTQYF. The chain recombines TRBV7-2 with TRBJ2-3, with 9 nucleotides matching TRBD2. The trim removed 1 base at V and 1 base at J, leaving 3 bases unmatched. Germline-derived CDR1 and CDR2 are SGHTA and FQGNSA. CDR3 size: 16 residues.

The chain carries TRBV28 and TRBJ2-5; possible D gene TRBD1, 5 bases. The V gene's germline CDR1 is MDHEN and CDR2 SYDVKM. V was clipped by 8 bases and J by 1 base, with 17 bases between them. The length of the CDR3 is 15 residues. CDR3 nucleotide sequence: TGTGCCAGCGGTTCCCCGACAGAAACCCAAGAGACCCAGTACTTC. Translating gives CASGSPTETQETQYF.

This clone has a handful of counts. V and J are TRBV9 and TRBJ1-6, with TRBD1 matching over 7 bases. In germline, CDR1 is SGDLS, CDR2 YYNGEE. This CDR3 is built from 15 residues. The V segment lost 4 bases and the J segment 3 bases; nucleotides outside the gene matches: 4. In nucleotides, the CDR3 is TGTGCCAGCAGCACCCGACAGGGCTATAATTCACCCCTCCACTTT. Its translation: CASSTRQGYNSPLHF.

The CDR3 loop reads CAVTGHQNTEAFF. CDR3 sequence (DNA): TGTGCGGTTACAGGGCATCAGAACACTGAAGCTTTCTTT. The rearrangement links TRBV7-3 to TRBJ1-1; D is perhaps TRBD1 (6 bases). CDR3 length: 13 amino acids. The germline V gene has CDR1 SGHTA and CDR2 FQGTGA.

This clone was detected a few times. This chain joins TRBV7-6 and TRBJ2-5, with D hard to call. Trimming removed 5 bases from V and 2 bases from J, with 15 bases in between. In germline, CDR1 is SGHVS, CDR2 FNYEAQ. This CDR3 comprises 15 residues. The CDR3 region has the DNA TGTGCCAGCAGCCGTCTCGCCAGGTCACAAGAGACCCAGTACTTC. Translating gives CASSRLARSQETQYF. Combining the CDR3 with reference TRBV7-6 and TRBJ2-5 gives the whole variable domain GAGVSQSPRYKVTKRGQDVALRCDPISGHVSLYWYRQALGQGPEFLTYFNYEAQQDKSGLPNDRFSAERPEGSISTLTIQRTEQRDSAMYRCASSRLARSQETQYFGPGTRLLVL.

Concerning this clone: At the DNA level, this CDR3 is encoded by other sequences in the same sample as well. V gene TRBV27 combines with J gene TRBJ1-3; the D is unclear. The V gene's germline CDR1 is MNHEY and CDR2 SMNVEV (reference sequence). The CDR3 runs to 14 residues. Trimming stripped 10 bases from V and 4 bases from J, with 17 bases between. Here the CDR3 DNA reads TGTGCCACCCCTCTGGCCGGGTGGGGAAACACCATATATTTT. The encoded protein is CATPLAGWGNTIYF.

This clone was observed a few times. V and J are TRBV15 and TRBJ1-2; D remains ambiguous. The CDR3 length is 15 residues. V was shortened by 1 base and J by 1 base, with 10 bases between the two germline ends. Germline CDR1 LNHNV, CDR2 YYDKDF (reference sequence). CDR3 DNA: TGTGCCACCAGCAGAGCTCGGGGAGTTAACTATGGCTACACCTTC. Protein product: CATSRARGVNYGYTF.

A few counts support this clone. The chain uses TRBV28 and TRBJ2-5, with 8 bases matching TRBD2. J lost 1 base, V lost 6 bases, and 4 bases had no gene match. Per germline, CDR1 MDHEN and CDR2 SYDVKM. The CDR3 sequence is 14 residues long. The CDR3 protein is CASRAAGAQETQYF. CDR3 DNA sequence: TGTGCCAGCAGGGCAGCGGGGGCCCAAGAGACCCAGTACTTC.

This clone was counted between two and nine times. This rearrangement joins TRBV7-2 to TRBJ1-5; no reliable D call. CDR3 size: 14 residues. V lost 1 base and J lost 0, with 4 bases in between. Germline CDR1 is SGHTA and CDR2 is FQGNSA. CDR3 bases: TGTGCCAGCAGCTTAGATTATAGCAATCAGCCCCAGCATTTT. This gives the protein CASSLDYSNQPQHF.

This clone was seen a handful of times. V and J are TRBV28 and TRBJ1-1; 8 bases fit TRBD1. The junction had 4 bases not matched to a gene; V was cut back by 5 bases and J by 2 bases. Germline V CDR1 and CDR2: MDHEN, SYDVKM. CDR3 size: 14 residues. CDR3 nucleotides: TGTGCCAGCAGTCTCTCAGGGGGCAACACTGAAGCTTTCTTT. This gives the protein CASSLSGGNTEAFF.

The CDR3 region has the DNA TGTGCCAGCAGCCCCCGGAACACTGAAGCTTTCTTT. Translating gives CASSPRNTEAFF. The chain uses TRBV7-9 and TRBJ1-1; D is ambiguous. The ends were cut back, 5 bases at V and 1 base at J, with 5 bases in the middle. Germline V gene sequence: CDR1 SEHNR, CDR2 FQNEAQ (reference sequence). The CDR3 has 12 residues.

The sample holds a few counts of this clone. The rearrangement uses TRBV29-1 and TRBJ2-1, with TRBD2 identical over 9 bases. The CDR3 is made up of 14 amino acids. V was clipped by 7 bases and J by 3 bases; unmatched bases: 7. Germline values: CDR1 SQVTM, CDR2 ANQGSEA. CDR3 residues: CSGYSGGNYNEQFF. As DNA, the CDR3 is TGCAGCGGCTATAGCGGGGGAAACTACAATGAGCAGTTCTTC.

This clone was recorded a few times. J is TRBJ1-1 and V is TRBV7-2; D gene ambiguous. Trimming shortened V by 3 bases and J by 0 bases, and 17 bases separated the two germline ends. CDR3 length: 17 amino acids. Germline CDR1 reads SGHTA; CDR2 reads FQGNSA. CDR3 sequence: CASSFQKTARMNTEAFF. The CDR3 bases are TGTGCCAGCAGCTTCCAGAAGACGGCGAGGATGAACACTGAAGCTTTCTTT.

The rearrangement uses TRBV5-1 and TRBJ2-5, with D possibly being TRBD1 (6 bases). CDR3 size: 15 residues. V dropped 3 bases and J dropped 1 base, with 13 bases sitting between them. The V gene's germline CDR1 is SGHRS and CDR2 YFSETQ. CDR3 bases: TGCGCCAGCAGCTCTCCGGACAGCGGCCAAGAGACCCAGTACTTC. Protein sequence: CASSSPDSGQETQYF. The complete variable domain, with remaining parts taken from reference TRBV5-1 and TRBJ2-5, reads KAGVTQTPRYLIKTRGQQVTLSCSPISGHRSVSWYQQTPGQGLQFLFEYFSETQRNKGNFPGRFSGRQFSNSRSEMNVSTLELGDSALYLCASSSPDSGQETQYFGPGTRLLVL.